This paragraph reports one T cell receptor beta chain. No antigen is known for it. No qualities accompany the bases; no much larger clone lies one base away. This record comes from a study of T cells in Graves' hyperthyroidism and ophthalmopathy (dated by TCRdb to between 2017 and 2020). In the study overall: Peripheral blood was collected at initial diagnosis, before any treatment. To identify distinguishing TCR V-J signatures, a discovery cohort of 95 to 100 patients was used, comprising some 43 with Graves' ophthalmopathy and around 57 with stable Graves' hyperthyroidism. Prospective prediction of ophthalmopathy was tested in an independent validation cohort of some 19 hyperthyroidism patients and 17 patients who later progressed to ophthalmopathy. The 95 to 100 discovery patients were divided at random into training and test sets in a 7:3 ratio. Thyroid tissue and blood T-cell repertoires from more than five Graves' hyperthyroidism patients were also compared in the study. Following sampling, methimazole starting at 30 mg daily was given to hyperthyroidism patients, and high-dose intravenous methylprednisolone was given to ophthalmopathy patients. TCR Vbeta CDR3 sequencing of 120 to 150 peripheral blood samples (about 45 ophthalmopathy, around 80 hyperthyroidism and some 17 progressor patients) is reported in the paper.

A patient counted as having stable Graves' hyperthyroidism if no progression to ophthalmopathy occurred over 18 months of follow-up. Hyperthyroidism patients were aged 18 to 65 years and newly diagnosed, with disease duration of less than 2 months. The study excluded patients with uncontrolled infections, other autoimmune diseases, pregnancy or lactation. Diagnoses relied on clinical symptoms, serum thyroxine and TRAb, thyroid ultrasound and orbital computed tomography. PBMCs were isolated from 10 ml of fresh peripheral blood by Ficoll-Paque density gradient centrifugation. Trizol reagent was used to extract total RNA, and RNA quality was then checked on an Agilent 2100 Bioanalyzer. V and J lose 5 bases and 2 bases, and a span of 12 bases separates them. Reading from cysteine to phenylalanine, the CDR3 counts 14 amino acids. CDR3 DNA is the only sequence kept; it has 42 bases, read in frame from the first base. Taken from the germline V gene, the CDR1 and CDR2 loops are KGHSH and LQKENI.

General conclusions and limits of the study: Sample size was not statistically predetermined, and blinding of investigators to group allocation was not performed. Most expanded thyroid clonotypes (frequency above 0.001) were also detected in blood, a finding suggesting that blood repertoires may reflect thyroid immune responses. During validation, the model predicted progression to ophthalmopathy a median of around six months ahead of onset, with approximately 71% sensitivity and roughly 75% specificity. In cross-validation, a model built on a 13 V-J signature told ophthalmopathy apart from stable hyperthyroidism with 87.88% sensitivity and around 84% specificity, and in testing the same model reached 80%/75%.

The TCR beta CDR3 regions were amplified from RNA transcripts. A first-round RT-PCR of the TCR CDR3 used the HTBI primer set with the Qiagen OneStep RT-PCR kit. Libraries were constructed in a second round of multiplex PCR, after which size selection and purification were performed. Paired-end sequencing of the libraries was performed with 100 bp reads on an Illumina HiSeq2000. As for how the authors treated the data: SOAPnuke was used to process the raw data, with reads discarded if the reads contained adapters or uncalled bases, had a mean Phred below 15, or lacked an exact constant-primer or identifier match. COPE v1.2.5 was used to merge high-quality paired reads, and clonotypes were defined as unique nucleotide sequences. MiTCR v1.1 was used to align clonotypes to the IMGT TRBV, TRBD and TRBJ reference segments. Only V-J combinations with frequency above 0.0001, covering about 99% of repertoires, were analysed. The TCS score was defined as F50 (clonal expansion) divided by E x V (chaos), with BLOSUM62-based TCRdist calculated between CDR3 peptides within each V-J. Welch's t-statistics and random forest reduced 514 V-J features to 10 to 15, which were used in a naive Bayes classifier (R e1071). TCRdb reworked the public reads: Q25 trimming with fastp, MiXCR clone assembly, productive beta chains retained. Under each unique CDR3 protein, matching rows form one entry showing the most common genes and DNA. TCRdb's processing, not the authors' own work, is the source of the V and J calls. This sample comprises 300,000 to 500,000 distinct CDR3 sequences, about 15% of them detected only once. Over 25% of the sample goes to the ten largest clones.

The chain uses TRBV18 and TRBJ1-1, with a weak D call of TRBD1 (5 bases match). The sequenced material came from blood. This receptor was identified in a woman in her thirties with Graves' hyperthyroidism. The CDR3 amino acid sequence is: CASSDTGGNTEAFF. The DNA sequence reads TGTGCCAGCTCAGACACTGGGGGTAACACTGAAGCTTTCTTT.